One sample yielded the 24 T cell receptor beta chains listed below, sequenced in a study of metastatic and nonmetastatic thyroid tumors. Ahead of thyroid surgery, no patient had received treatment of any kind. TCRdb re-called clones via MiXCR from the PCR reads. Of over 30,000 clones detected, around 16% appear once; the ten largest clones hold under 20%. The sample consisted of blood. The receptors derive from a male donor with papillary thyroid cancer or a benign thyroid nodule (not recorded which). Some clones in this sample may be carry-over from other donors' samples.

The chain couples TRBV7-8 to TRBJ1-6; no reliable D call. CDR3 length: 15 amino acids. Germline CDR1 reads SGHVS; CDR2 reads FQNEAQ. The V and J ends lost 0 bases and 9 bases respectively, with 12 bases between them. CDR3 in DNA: TGTGCCAGCAGCTTAGCAGGTTCGAATGGTTCACCCCTCCACTTT. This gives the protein CASSLAGSNGSPLHF.

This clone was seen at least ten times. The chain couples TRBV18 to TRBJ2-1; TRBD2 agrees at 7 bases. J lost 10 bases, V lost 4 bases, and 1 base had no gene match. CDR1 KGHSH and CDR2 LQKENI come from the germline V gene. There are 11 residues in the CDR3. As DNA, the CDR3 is TGTGCCAGCTCACGGGAGGGCGAGCAGTTCTTC. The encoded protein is CASSREGEQFF.

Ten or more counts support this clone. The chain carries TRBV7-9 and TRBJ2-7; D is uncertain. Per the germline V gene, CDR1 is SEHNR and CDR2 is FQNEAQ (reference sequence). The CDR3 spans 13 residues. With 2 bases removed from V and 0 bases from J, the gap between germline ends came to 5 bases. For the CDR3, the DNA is TGTGCCAGCAGCTTATCTACCTCCTACGAGCAGTACTTC. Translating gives CASSLSTSYEQYF.

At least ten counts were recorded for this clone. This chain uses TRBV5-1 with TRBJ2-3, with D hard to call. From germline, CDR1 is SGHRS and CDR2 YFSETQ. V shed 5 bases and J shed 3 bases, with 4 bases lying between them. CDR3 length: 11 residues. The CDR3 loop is CASRLTDTQYF. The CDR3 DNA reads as TGCGCCAGCAGGTTGACAGATACGCAGTATTTT.

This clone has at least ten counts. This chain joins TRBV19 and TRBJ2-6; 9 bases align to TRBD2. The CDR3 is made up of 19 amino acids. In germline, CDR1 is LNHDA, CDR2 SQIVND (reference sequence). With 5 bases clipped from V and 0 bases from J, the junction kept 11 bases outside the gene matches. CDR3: CASSPRLAVMGSGANVLTF. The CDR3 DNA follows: TGTGCCAGTAGTCCTCGACTAGCGGTTATGGGCTCTGGGGCCAACGTCCTGACTTTC.

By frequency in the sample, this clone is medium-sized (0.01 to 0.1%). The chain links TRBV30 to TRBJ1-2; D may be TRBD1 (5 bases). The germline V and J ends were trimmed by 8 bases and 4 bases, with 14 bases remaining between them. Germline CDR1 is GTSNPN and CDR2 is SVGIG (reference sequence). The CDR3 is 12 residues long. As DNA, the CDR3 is TGTGCCCTCGCGACGGGACGCTATGGCTACACCTTC. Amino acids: CALATGRYGYTF.

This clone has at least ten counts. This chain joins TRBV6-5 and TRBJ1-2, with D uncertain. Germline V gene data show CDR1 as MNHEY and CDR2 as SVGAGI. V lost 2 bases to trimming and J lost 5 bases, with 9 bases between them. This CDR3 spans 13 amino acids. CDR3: CASSYGGFYGYTF. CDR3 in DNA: TGTGCCAGCAGTTACGGAGGGTTTTATGGCTACACCTTC.

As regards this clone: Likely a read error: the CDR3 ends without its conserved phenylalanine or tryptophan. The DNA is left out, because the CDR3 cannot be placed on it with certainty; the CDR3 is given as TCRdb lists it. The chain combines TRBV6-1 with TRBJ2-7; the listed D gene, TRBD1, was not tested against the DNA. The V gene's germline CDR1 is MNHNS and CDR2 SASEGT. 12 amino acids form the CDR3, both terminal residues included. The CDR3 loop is CASSKGEYEHYS.

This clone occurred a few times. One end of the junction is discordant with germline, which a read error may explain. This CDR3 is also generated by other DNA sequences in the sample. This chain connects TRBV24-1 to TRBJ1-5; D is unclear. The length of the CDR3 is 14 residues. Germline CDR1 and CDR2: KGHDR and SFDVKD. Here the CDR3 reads CATSGRESNQPQHF. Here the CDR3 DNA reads TGCGCCACCAGTGGAAGAGAAAGCAATCAGCCCCAGCATTTT.

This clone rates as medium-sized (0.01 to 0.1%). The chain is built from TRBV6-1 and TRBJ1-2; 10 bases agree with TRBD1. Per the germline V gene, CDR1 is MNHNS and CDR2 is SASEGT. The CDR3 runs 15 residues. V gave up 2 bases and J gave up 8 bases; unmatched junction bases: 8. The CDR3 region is CASSEKGQGQYGYTF. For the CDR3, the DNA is TGTGCCAGCAGTGAAAAGGGACAGGGGCAGTACGGCTACACCTTC.

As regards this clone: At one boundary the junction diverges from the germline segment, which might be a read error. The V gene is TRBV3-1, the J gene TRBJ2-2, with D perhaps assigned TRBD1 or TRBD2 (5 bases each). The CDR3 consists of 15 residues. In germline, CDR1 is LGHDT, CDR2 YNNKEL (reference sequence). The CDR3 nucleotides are TGTGCCAGCAGCCCAACCCAGGGCCTGTCCGGGGATCTGTTTTTT. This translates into CASSPTQGLSGDLFF.

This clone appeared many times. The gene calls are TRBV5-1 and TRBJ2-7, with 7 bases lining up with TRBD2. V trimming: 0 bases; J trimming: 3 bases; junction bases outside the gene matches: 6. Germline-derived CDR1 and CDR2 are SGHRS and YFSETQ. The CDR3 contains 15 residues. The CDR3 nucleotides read TGCGCCAGCAGCTTGGGAGCCAGCGGGAACTACGAGCAGTACTTC. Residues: CASSLGASGNYEQYF.

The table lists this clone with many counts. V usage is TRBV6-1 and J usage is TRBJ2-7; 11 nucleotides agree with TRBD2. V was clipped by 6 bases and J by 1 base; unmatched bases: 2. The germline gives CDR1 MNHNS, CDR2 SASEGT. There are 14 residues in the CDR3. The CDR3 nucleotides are TGTGCCAGCAGCTCTAGCGGGAGGTCCTACGAGCAGTACTTC. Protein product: CASSSSGRSYEQYF.

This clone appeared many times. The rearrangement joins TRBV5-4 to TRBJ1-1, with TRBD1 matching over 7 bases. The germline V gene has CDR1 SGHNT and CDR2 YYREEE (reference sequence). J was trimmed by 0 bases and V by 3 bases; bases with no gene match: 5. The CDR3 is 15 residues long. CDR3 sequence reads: CASSSPGQMNTEAFF. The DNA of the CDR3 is TGTGCCAGCAGCTCCCCGGGACAGATGAACACTGAAGCTTTCTTT. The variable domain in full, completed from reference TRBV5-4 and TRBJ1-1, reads ETGVTQSPTHLIKTRGQQVTLRCSSQSGHNTVSWYQQALGQGPQFIFQYYREEENGRGNFPPRFSGLQFPNYSSELNVNALELDDSALYLCASSSPGQMNTEAFFGQGTRLTVV.

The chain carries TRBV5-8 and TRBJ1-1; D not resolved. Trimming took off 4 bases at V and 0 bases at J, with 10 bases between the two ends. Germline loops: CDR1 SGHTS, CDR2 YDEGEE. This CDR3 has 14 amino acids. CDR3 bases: TGTGCCAGCAGCCCCCTCACCATGAACACTGAAGCTTTCTTT. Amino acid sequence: CASSPLTMNTEAFF.

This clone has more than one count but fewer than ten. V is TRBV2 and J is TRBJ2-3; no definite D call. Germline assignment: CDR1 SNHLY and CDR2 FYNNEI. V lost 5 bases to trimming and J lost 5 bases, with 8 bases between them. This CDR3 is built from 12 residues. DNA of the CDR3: TGTGCCAGCAGTACAGTCAAAGATACGCAGTATTTT. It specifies CASSTVKDTQYF.

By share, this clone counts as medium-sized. The CDR3 loop is CASSTILTRGSEQFF. CDR3 DNA: TGTGCCAGCAGCACTATTTTGACCAGGGGGAGTGAGCAGTTCTTC. This chain joins TRBV12-3 or TRBV12-4 and TRBJ2-1, with 7 bases identical to TRBD1. CDR3 size: 15 residues. J was trimmed by 9 bases and V by 6 bases; bases with no gene match: 14.

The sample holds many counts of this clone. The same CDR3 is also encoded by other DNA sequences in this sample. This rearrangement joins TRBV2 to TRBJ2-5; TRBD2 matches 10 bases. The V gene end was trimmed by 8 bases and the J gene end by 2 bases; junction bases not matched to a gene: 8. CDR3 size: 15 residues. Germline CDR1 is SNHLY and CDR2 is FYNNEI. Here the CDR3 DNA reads TGTGCCAGCGGGGGTGGTAGCGGGAGGCAAGAGACCCAGTACTTC. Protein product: CASGGGSGRQETQYF.

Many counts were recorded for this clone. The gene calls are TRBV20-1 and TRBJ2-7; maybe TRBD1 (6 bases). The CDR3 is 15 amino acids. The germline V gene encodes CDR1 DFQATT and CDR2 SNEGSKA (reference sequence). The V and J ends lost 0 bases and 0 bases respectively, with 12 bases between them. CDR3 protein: CSARDDQGFSYEQYF. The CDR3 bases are TGCAGTGCTAGAGATGACCAGGGGTTCTCCTACGAGCAGTACTTC.

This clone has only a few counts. The DNA of the CDR3 is TGCAGTGCTAGTGCGTTAGCGGGAGGGCTGCGGCAAGAGACCCAGTACTTC. This gives the protein CSASALAGGLRQETQYF. This chain uses TRBV20-1 with TRBJ2-5, with 11 bases lining up with TRBD2. CDR1 and CDR2 from the germline V gene are DFQATT and SNEGSKA (reference sequence). This CDR3 has 17 residues. V gave up 3 bases and J gave up 2 bases; unmatched junction bases: 11.

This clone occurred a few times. CDR3 amino acids: CASSLKGSYTRELFF. In DNA, the CDR3 is TGTGCCAGCAGCCTGAAAGGGTCTTATACCCGGGAGCTGTTTTTT. The chain couples TRBV2 to TRBJ2-2; no firm D call. The CDR3 has 15 amino acids. Trimming shortened V by 6 bases and J by 9 bases, and 20 bases separated the two germline ends. Looked up from germline, CDR1 is SNHLY and CDR2 is FYNNEI.

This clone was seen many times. CDR3 coding DNA: TGTGCCTGGAGTGCGGACAGGGGGACCCAGCCCCAGCATTTT. This sequence encodes CAWSADRGTQPQHF. The chain combines TRBV30 with TRBJ1-5; 10 bases agree with TRBD1. Germline values: CDR1 GTSNPN, CDR2 SVGIG (reference sequence). The CDR3 loop spans 14 amino acids. J lost 7 bases, V lost 1 base, and 4 bases had no gene match.

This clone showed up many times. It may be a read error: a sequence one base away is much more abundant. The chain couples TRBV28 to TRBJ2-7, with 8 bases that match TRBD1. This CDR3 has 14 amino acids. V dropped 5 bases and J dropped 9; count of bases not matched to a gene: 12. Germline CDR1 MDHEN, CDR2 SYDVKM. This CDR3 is CASSRPDRGTGQYF. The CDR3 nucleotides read TGTGCCAGCAGTCGACCCGACAGGGGCACCGGGCAGTACTTC.

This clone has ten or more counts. This CDR3 is CASGVGQPQHF. The CDR3 nucleotides read TGTGCCAGCGGAGTAGGTCAGCCCCAGCATTTT. The chain is built from TRBV7-3 and TRBJ1-5; D gene ambiguous. The CDR3 has 11 amino acids. V shed 8 bases and J shed 6 bases, with 8 bases lying between them. Germline CDR1 is SGHTA and CDR2 is FQGTGA.